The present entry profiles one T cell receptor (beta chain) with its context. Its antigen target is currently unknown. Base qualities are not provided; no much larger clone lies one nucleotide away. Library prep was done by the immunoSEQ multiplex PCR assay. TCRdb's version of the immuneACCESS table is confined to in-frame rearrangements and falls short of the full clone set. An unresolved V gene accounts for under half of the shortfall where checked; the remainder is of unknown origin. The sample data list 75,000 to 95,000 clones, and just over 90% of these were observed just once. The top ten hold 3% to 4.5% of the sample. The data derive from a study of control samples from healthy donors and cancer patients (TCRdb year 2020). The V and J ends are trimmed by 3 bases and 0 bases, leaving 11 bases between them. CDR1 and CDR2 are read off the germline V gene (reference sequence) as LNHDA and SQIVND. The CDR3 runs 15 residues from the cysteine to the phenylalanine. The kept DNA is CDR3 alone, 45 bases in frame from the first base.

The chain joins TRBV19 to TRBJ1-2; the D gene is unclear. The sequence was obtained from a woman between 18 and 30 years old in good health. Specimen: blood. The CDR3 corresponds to CASSMDPETNYGYTF. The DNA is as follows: TGTGCCAGTAGTATGGACCCGGAGACTAACTATGGCTACACCTTC.